This TCR beta chain was documented in a study of blood T cell repertoires in COVID-19. Study at large: T cells, B-cell-depleted T cells, or PBMCs provided the cDNA or gDNA that served as material.

The CDR3 runs to 17 residues. Germline CDR1 SGHTA, CDR2 FQGTGA. Trimming removed 5 bases from V and 0 bases from J, with 14 bases in between. Assay used: immunoSEQ multiplex PCR; TCRdb lists only in-frame clones, some missing. Of around 190,000 clones in the sample, over 80% were seen once. Everyone who took part was roughly 18 to 89 years old, and they came from 24 US areas. The source material was PBMCs or T cells enriched from blood (not recorded which). The chain joins TRBV7-3 to TRBJ2-6, with D possibly matching TRBD1 (6 bases). This clonotype was sampled from a man aged 18 to 30 with acute COVID-19. The CDR3 loop reads CASSPQGSSSGANVLTF. CDR3 sequence (DNA): TGTGCCAGCAGCCCACAGGGATCAAGCTCTGGGGCCAACGTCCTGACTTTC.